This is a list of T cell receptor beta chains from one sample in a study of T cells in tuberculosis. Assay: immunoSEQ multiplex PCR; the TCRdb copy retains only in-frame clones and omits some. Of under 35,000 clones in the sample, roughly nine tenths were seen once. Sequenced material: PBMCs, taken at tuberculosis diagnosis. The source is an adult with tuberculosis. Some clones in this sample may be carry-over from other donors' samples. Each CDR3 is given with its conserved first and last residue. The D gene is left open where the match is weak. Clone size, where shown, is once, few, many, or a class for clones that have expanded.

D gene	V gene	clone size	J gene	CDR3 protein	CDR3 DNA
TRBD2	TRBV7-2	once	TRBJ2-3	CASSSPGGGTDTQYF	TGTGCCAGCAGCTCGCCGGGGGGGGGAACAGATACGCAGTATTTT
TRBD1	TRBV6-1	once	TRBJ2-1	CASRVGDSSREQFF	TGTGCCAGCAGAGTGGGGGACAGTAGTCGTGAGCAGTTCTTC
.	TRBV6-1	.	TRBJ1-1	CASSGSGITEAFF	TGTGCCAGCAGTGGCTCGGGGATCACTGAAGCTTTCTTT
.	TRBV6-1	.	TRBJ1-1	CASSEIIVDTEAFF	TGTGCCAGCAGTGAAATTATAGTGGACACTGAAGCTTTCTTT
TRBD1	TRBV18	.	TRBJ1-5	CASSPFSRGQGNQPQHF	TGTGCCAGCTCACCATTCAGCAGGGGGCAAGGAAATCAGCCCCAGCATTTT
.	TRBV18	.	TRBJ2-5	CASSPKRPSQETQYF	TGTGCCAGCTCACCAAAGAGGCCTTCCCAAGAGACCCAGTACTTC
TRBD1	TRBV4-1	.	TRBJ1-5	CASSHATGASNQPQHF	TGCGCCAGCAGCCACGCGACAGGGGCTAGCAATCAGCCCCAGCATTTT
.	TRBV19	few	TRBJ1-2	CASSITMRRRDQGYTF	TGTGCCAGTAGTATAACAATGAGGCGGAGGGACCAGGGCTACACCTTC
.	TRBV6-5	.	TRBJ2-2	CASHEGGNTGELFF	TGTGCCAGCCATGAGGGAGGTAACACCGGGGAGCTGTTTTTT
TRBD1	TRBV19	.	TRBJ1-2	CASSIRDSRLYGYTF	TGTGCCAGTAGTATAAGGGACAGCAGACTTTATGGCTACACCTTC
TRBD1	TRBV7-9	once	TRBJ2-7	CASSRTGGAVHEQYF	TGTGCCAGCAGCCGAACAGGGGGCGCGGTACACGAGCAGTACTTC
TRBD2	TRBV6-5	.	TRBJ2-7	CASSYGSGGSYEQYF	TGTGCCAGCAGTTACGGGAGCGGGGGGAGCTACGAGCAGTACTTC
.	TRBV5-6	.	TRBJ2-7	CASSLVTRSYEQYF	TGTGCCAGCAGCTTGGTGACTCGTTCCTACGAGCAGTACTTC
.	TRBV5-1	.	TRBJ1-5	CASSLDGGSSNQPQHF	TGCGCCAGCAGCTTGGATGGAGGGAGTAGCAATCAGCCCCAGCATTTT
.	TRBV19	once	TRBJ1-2	CASSTAPGYPSDGYTF	TGTGCCAGTAGTACGGCTCCGGGATATCCATCGGATGGCTACACCTTC
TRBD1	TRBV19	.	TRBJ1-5	CASSTGQLKYQPQHF	TGTGCCAGTAGTACGGGACAGCTTAAATATCAGCCCCAGCATTTT
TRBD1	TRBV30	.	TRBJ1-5	CAWSWRTGDNQPQHF	TGTGCCTGGAGTTGGAGGACAGGTGACAATCAGCCCCAGCATTTT
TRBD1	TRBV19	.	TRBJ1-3	CASSLRRQGHTIYF	TGTGCCAGTAGTCTCCGGAGACAGGGGCACACCATATATTTT
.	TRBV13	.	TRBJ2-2	CASSFWGSRNTGELFF	TGTGCCAGCAGCTTTTGGGGCTCGAGGAACACCGGGGAGCTGTTTTTT
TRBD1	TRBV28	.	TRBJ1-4	CASSWGTGQFATNEKLFF	TGTGCCAGCAGTTGGGGGACAGGACAATTTGCAACTAATGAAAAACTGTTTTTT
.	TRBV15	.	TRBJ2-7	CATSRAGYEQYF	TGTGCCACCAGCAGAGCCGGTTACGAGCAGTACTTC
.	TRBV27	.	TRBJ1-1	CASSKRGTEAFF	TGTGCCAGCAGTAAGCGCGGCACTGAAGCTTTCTTT
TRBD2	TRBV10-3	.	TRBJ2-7	CAISESRLAANYEQYF	TGTGCCATCAGTGAGTCGAGACTAGCGGCAAACTACGAGCAGTACTTC
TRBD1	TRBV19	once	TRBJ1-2	CASRIKGRGRSWVSYTF	TGTGCCAGTAGAATTAAGGGCAGGGGGCGAAGTTGGGTAAGCTACACCTTC
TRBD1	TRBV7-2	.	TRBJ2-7	CASSPRGTGGYEQYF	TGTGCCAGCAGCCCCCGGGGGACAGGGGGATACGAGCAGTACTTC
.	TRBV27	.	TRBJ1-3	CASSLTGNSGNTIYF	TGTGCCAGCAGTCTAACAGGGAATTCTGGAAACACCATATATTTT
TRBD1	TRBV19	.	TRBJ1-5	CASSIRGQGLQPQHF	TGTGCCAGTAGTATCAGGGGACAGGGCCTTCAGCCCCAGCATTTT
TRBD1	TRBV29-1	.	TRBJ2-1	CSAERGQGSNEQFF	TGCAGCGCCGAGAGGGGACAGGGGTCAAATGAGCAGTTCTTC
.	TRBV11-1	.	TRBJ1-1	CASSIRRAAANTEAFF	TGTGCCAGCAGCATTAGGCGAGCTGCGGCGAACACTGAAGCTTTCTTT
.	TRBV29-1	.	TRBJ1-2	CSVTGQRGGSGGYTF	TGCAGCGTTACCGGACAGCGGGGGGGTTCCGGTGGCTACACCTTC
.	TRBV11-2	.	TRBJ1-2	CASSLAAGPYGYTF	TGTGCCAGCAGCTTAGCCGCAGGGCCCTATGGCTACACCTTC
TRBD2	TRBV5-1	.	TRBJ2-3	CASSLAGTSGVGGTDTQYF	TGCGCCAGCAGCTTGGCCGGGACTAGCGGGGTTGGGGGGACAGATACGCAGTATTTT
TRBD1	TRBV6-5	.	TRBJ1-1	CASSHTGARHEAFF	TGTGCCAGCAGTCACACAGGGGCCCGCCATGAAGCTTTCTTT
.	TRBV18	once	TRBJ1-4	CASSTRASPATNEKLFF	TGTGCCAGCTCGACGAGGGCCTCGCCAGCAACTAATGAAAAACTGTTTTTT
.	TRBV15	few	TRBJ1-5	CATSRDTGGGNQPQHF	TGTGCCACCAGCAGAGATACGGGAGGAGGCAATCAGCCCCAGCATTTT
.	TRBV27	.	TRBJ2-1	CASSFVGVGNEQFF	TGTGCCAGCAGTTTCGTAGGGGTGGGCAATGAGCAGTTCTTC
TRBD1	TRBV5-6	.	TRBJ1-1	CASSGSTGLREAFF	TGTGCCAGCAGCGGATCGACAGGGTTGAGAGAAGCTTTCTTT
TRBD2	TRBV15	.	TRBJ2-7	CATSRGRGGSSYEQYF	TGTGCCACCAGCAGGGGCCGGGGGGGTAGCTCCTACGAGCAGTACTTC
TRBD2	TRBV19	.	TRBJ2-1	CASSIDLAGWNNEQFF	TGTGCCAGTAGTATAGATCTAGCGGGGTGGAACAATGAGCAGTTCTTC
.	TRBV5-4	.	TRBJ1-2	CASSLERGYGYTF	TGTGCCAGCAGCTTGGAGCGGGGCTATGGCTACACCTTC
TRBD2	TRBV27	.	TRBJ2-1	CASSPTRLAGDNEQFF	TGTGCCAGCAGTCCCACCAGACTAGCTGGCGACAATGAGCAGTTCTTC
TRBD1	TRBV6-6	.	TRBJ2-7	CASSLTPGQVSYEQYF	TGTGCCAGCAGTTTAACGCCGGGACAGGTTTCCTACGAGCAGTACTTC
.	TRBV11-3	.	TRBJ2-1	CASSPTGLAGGEQFF	TGTGCCAGCAGCCCAACTGGCCTAGCAGGAGGTGAGCAGTTCTTC
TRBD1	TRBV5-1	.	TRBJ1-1	CASSASQGNAEAFF	TGCGCCAGCAGCGCATCACAGGGGAACGCTGAAGCTTTCTTT
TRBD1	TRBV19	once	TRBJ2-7	CASSIGTGYPYEQYF	TGTGCCAGTAGTATAGGGACAGGGTATCCCTACGAGCAGTACTTC